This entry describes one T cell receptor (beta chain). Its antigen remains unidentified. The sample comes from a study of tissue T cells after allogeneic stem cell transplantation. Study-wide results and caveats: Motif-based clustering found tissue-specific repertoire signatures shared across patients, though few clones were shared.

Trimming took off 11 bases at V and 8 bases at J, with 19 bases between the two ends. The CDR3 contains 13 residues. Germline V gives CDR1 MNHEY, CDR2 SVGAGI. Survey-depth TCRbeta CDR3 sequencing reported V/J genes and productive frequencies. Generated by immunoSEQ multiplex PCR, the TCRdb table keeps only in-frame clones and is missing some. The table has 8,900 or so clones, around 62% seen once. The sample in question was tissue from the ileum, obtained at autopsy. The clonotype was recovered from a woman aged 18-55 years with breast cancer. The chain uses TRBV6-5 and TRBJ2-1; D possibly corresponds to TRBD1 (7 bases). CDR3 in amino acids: CASGGHVGDEQFF. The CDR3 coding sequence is TGTGCCTCAGGGGGGCACGTGGGGGATGAGCAGTTCTTC.